These 5 T cell receptor beta chains were sequenced from one sample in a study of human T cells and chemical hapten exposure. Noted time point: patch test 2, 6 weeks after DPC sensitization. Treatment given: therapeutic diphenylcyclopropenone sensitization with weekly scalp DPC. A single record per CDR3 protein comes from TCRdb applying MiXCR to the RACE reads. Among over 85,000 distinct CDR3 sequences listed, approximately 8.6% were seen once. The sample consisted of whole blood, taken in connection with sensitization to the hapten diphenylcyclopropenone (DPC). All receptors derive from a middle-aged woman with alopecia areata. Some clones in this sample may be carry-over from other donors' samples.

The rearrangement links TRBV7-2 to TRBJ2-3; D ambiguous. The CDR3 has 11 residues. Trimming took off 6 bases at V and 5 bases at J, with 6 bases between the two ends. From germline, CDR1 is SGHTA and CDR2 FQGNSA. CDR3 nucleotide sequence: TGTGCCAGCAGGGGCTTAGATACGCAGTATTTT. The encoded protein is CASRGLDTQYF.

A few counts support this clonotype. The rearrangement links TRBV6-1 to TRBJ1-5; 7 bases match TRBD1. The CDR3 extends over 14 amino acids. Trimming cost V 7 bases and J 4 bases; bases outside gene matches: 7. Germline CDR1 reads MNHNS; CDR2 reads SASEGT. The CDR3 DNA is TGTGCCAGCACCGGGACAGCCCAGAATCAGCCCCAGCATTTT. This sequence encodes CASTGTAQNQPQHF.

This clonotype has a count of ten or more. The chain combines TRBV27 with TRBJ2-6, with 7 bases matching TRBD1. The CDR3 totals 18 residues. V lost 5 bases to trimming and J lost 2 bases; unmatched junction nucleotides: 12. CDR1 and CDR2 (germline): MNHEY, SMNVEV (reference sequence). The CDR3 region has the DNA TGTGCCAGCAGTCTACGAAGACAGGGAGTCGCTGGGGCCAACGTCCTGACTTTC. Translating gives CASSLRRQGVAGANVLTF.

This clonotype was seen ten or more times. The V gene is TRBV3-1, the J gene TRBJ1-1, with TRBD1 as a possible D gene (5 bases). The CDR3 has 13 amino acids. CDR1 is LGHDT, CDR2 YNNKEL, per germline (reference sequence). V was clipped by 8 bases and J by 1 base, with 11 bases between them. The CDR3, as DNA: TGTGCCAGCCGACAGTTTTCGAACACTGAAGCTTTCTTT. Protein: CASRQFSNTEAFF.

The genes are TRBV5-1 and TRBJ1-1, with D perhaps TRBD1 (6 bases). Looked up from germline, CDR1 is SGHRS and CDR2 is YFSETQ. CDR3 size: 15 residues. V was cut by 0 bases and J by 5 bases, with 14 bases left in between. For the CDR3, the DNA is TGCGCCAGCAGCTTGGCGACAGGACGCGAGACTGAAGCTTTCTTT. Translated: CASSLATGRETEAFF.